These T cell receptor beta chains were read from a single sample in a study of control samples from healthy donors and cancer patients. Method: immunoSEQ multiplex PCR; TCRdb's copy keeps in-frame clones and lacks some. The repertoire holds 65,000 to 75,000 clones, with roughly 87% as singletons. The specimen was blood. All receptors derive from a woman aged 45-59 years in good health. Both conserved end residues are part of each CDR3. D genes are given only for firm matches. Size values are once, few and many counts, or a class for expanded clones, and some rows have none.

-	TRBJ1-1	-	TRBV2	CASSRGWVTEAFF	TGTGCCAGCAGCAGGGGTTGGGTCACTGAAGCTTTCTTT
-	TRBJ1-5	-	TRBV7-9	CASSKGTATYQPQHF	TGTGCCAGCAGCAAGGGGACTGCCACCTATCAGCCCCAGCATTTT
once	TRBJ2-7	-	TRBV20-1	CSAAKEQYF	TGCAGTGCCGCAAAAGAGCAGTACTTC
-	TRBJ2-5	-	TRBV3-1/TRBV3-2	CASSQLQGGETQYF	TGTGCCAGCAGCCAACTCCAGGGGGGGGAGACCCAGTACTTC
-	TRBJ2-7	TRBD1	TRBV5-1	CASSLVGTGPYEQYF	TGCGCCAGCAGCTTGGTGGGGACAGGTCCGTACGAGCAGTACTTC
-	TRBJ1-5	-	TRBV27	CASSLWGASNQPQHF	TGTGCCAGCAGTTTATGGGGGGCGAGCAATCAGCCCCAGCATTTT
-	TRBJ2-3	-	TRBV11-2	CASSPIPGGPSFTQYF	TGTGCCAGCAGCCCGATCCCCGGGGGCCCTAGCTTTACGCAGTATTTT
-	TRBJ2-3	-	TRBV5-1	CASSGWTEGDTQYF	TGCGCCAGCAGCGGATGGACAGAGGGAGATACGCAGTATTTT
-	TRBJ2-5	-	TRBV4-1	CASSQDSLPLETQYF	TGCGCCAGCAGCCAAGATAGCCTACCGCTGGAGACCCAGTACTTC
-	TRBJ2-1	-	TRBV6-5	CASSYSTSEKQFF	TGTGCCAGCAGTTACTCGACTAGTGAGAAGCAGTTCTTC
-	TRBJ2-1	TRBD1	TRBV5-4	CASSSRDRWPYNEQFF	TGTGCCAGCAGCTCTAGGGACAGATGGCCGTACAATGAGCAGTTCTTC
few	TRBJ2-5	TRBD2	TRBV5-6	CASSLGYGGRVETQYF	TGTGCCAGCAGCTTGGGGTACGGCGGGAGAGTAGAGACCCAGTACTTC
-	TRBJ2-4	TRBD1	TRBV11-2	CASSLGQGGGIQYF	TGTGCCAGCAGCTTAGGACAGGGGGGCGGCATTCAGTACTTC
few	TRBJ1-4	-	TRBV29-1	CSVESGRGEKLFF	TGCAGCGTTGAGTCAGGGAGAGGAGAAAAACTGTTTTTT
once	TRBJ2-7	-	TRBV24-1	CATSASRAKDYEQYF	TGTGCCACCAGTGCTTCGCGGGCCAAAGACTACGAGCAGTACTTC
-	TRBJ2-1	-	TRBV18	CASSPRDGYNEQFF	TGTGCCAGCTCACCCCGGGACGGGTACAATGAGCAGTTCTTC
-	TRBJ1-1	-	TRBV5-5	CASIRRMNTEAFF	TGTGCCAGCATCCGAAGGATGAACACTGAAGCTTTCTTT
few	TRBJ1-1	-	TRBV19	CASSLNSNTEAFF	TGTGCCAGTAGCCTAAATTCGAACACTGAAGCTTTCTTT
-	TRBJ1-4	TRBD1	TRBV3-1/TRBV3-2	CASSPKSGTGYEKLFF	TGTGCCAGCAGCCCGAAATCGGGGACAGGGTATGAAAAACTGTTTTTT
few	TRBJ2-3	TRBD1	TRBV5-4	CASSSGQGTDTQYF	TGTGCCAGCAGCTCGGGACAGGGAACAGATACGCAGTATTTT
once	TRBJ2-2	-	TRBV3-1/TRBV3-2	CASSQDTLLGSAANTGELFF	TGTGCCAGCAGCCAAGATACCCTTTTGGGTAGCGCCGCGAACACCGGGGAGCTGTTTTTT
few	TRBJ2-3	-	TRBV18	CASSPLPDTDTQYF	TGTGCCAGCTCACCACTCCCCGACACAGATACGCAGTATTTT
-	TRBJ2-5	TRBD2	TRBV9	CASSVGGLAQETQYF	TGTGCCAGCAGCGTAGGAGGACTAGCACAAGAGACCCAGTACTTC
once	TRBJ2-7	TRBD1	TRBV13	CASSRDRAPYEQYF	TGTGCCAGCAGCCGAGACAGGGCCCCCTACGAGCAGTACTTC
-	TRBJ2-1	TRBD2	TRBV11-2	CASSPRLAGEQFF	TGTGCCAGCAGCCCCCGACTAGCCGGCGAGCAGTTCTTC
-	TRBJ1-1	-	TRBV19	CASSIEALNTEAFF	TGTGCCAGTAGTATAGAGGCGTTGAACACTGAAGCTTTCTTT
-	TRBJ2-7	-	TRBV3-1/TRBV3-2	CASSQDLTFYEQYF	TGTGCCAGCAGCCAAGATCTAACATTCTACGAGCAGTACTTC